This T cell receptor (beta chain) stems from a study of blood T cells in healthy people across ages (dated by TCRdb to between 2014 and 2016). Turning to the overall study: Template switching captured roughly one uniquely barcoded TCR beta cDNA molecule per two T cells in model experiments. To track age-related changes in TCR beta repertoire diversity, the study relied on deep sequencing normalized with unique cDNA molecular identifiers. Four age groups were formed from the donors: young (average 16 years), middle-aged (around 37), aged (approximately 60) and long-lived (less than 85). To avoid experimental bias, donors of different ages were randomly spread across the sequencing lanes. Two additional independent replicas of 1 million unique cDNA reads from the same blood draw were analyzed for two donors (one aged 18 to 30 and one aged 80 or older). Study-wide findings and limitations: Compared with the aged group, the long-lived group had more naive CD4+ T cells, fewer expanded clones and increased TCR diversity, suggesting age selection. Observed TCR beta diversity per million T cells fell roughly linearly with age, and a significant reduction was already apparent by age roughly 40. Estimates of total diversity based on one million sequenced T cells were considered lower bounds and underestimates. There was a strong correlation between observed TCR beta diversity and the percentage of naive T cells measured by flow cytometry. Donor CMV infection status was unknown, potentially confounding age-related changes in expanded clonotypes. Bulk unsorted PBMC profiling prevented conclusive comparison of naive and antigen-experienced compartments.

Systemically healthy Caucasian individuals from Russia, around 38 in total and aged about 6 to 100 years, were included as donors. Around 10 milliliters of peripheral blood were drawn from each donor into EDTA-treated Vacutainer tubes. Ficoll-Paque density-gradient centrifugation was used to isolate PBMCs, with at least 6.5 million per sample. Trizol reagent was used to extract total RNA from PBMCs, with at least 6 micrograms per sample. Naive CD45RAhigh/CD27high T cell percentages were measured by flow cytometry on a PBMC aliquot from every donor. Concerning this clonotype itself: Its antigen target is currently unknown. One base away there is no much larger clone; base qualities are not given.

Library preparation employed 5' RACE. The instrument given in TCRdb is Illumina HiSeq 2500. A second PCR of roughly 7 to 12 cycles was run with a J-beta primer mix and a sample-barcoded 5' primer. A template-switch 5' adaptor carrying 12 random nucleotides introduced a unique molecular identifier onto each TCR beta cDNA molecule. Each sample yielded at least 3 million CDR3-containing paired-end reads. The Mint cDNA synthesis kit, primed by a TRBC-specific oligonucleotide, was used to synthesize first-strand cDNA from all RNA. Following uracil-DNA glycosylase treatment, a first 18-cycle PCR with universal primers M1SS and BC2_uni_R was performed on all cDNA. Processing in the source paper ran as follows. Each sample was normalized by randomly selecting 1 million high-quality reads, each carrying a distinct molecular identifier. Instead of being binned into consensus sequences, reads with shared molecular identifiers were discarded. MiTCR, set to a Q25 quality threshold and the strictest error-elimination algorithm, was used for CDR3 identification, clonotype clustering and error correction. A nonparametric unseen species model using Euler transformation provided a lower-bound estimate of total TCR beta diversity. In-frame beta chains were kept once TCRdb had trimmed the public reads at Q25 with fastp and called clones with MiXCR. Every distinct CDR3 protein forms one entry, paired with its most common genes and DNA. These V and J calls rely on TCRdb rather than the paper's analysis. The sample table lists about 640,000 distinct CDR3 sequences, roughly 50% of them with a count of one. The ten largest clones represent around 37% of the sample.

The CDR3 covers 15 residues, taking in both the cysteine and the phenylalanine. Of all the DNA, just the CDR3 is kept, 45 bases in frame from base 1. The germline ends are 13 bases apart after V is trimmed by 3 bases and J by 4 bases. The germline V gene supplies CDR1 SGDLS and CDR2 YYNGEE. The source material was blood. The receptor's source is a man aged 60-69 years in good health. The rearrangement combines TRBV9 with TRBJ2-2, and the D gene may be TRBD1, 6 bases matching. The DNA sequence follows: TGTGCCAGCAGCGCGGACAGCCTACTCACCGGGGAGCTGTTTTTT. This encodes CASSADSLLTGELFF.